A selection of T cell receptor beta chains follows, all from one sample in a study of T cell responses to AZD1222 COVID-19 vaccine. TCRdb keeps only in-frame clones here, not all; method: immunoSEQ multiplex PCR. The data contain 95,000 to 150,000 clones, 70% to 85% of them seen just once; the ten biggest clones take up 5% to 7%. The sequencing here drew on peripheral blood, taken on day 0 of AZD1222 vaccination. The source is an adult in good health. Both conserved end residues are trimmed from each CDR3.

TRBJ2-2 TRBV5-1 ASSLRLSSGANGELF
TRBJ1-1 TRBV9 ASSARQGDTEAF
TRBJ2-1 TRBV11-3 ASSRIRDNEQF
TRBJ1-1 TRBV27 ASSGMSTEAF
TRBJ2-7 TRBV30 AWSVGGNNYEQY
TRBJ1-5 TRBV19 ASSMGRYGENQPQH
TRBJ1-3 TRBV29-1 SVETGEAGNTIY
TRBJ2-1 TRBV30 ACTGTGDFFLYNEQF
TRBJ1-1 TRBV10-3 AIRGDRLGKAF
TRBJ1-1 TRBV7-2 ASSRDIKVGTEAF
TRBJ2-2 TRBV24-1 ATSEGGVYSGELF
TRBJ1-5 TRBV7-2 ASSSSGVGQPQH
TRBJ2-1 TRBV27 ASSFGTASNEQF
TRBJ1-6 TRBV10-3 AISESGGKTSPLH
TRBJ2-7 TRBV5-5 ASSAQGTGGHEQY
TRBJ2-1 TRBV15 ATSSASGGAEQF
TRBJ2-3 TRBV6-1 ASSEILGTGGGTDTQY
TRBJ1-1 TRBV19 ASSTGPRGTEAF
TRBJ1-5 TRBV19 ASTGTDYQPQH
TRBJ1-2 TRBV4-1 ASSQGGRGYGYT
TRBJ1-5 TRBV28 ASRVERARPQH
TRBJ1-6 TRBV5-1 ASSLSPGGDSPLH
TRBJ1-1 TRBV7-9 ASSWGGSDNEAF
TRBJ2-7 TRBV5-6 ASSLGRGAEEQY
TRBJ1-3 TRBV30 AWGGNTIY